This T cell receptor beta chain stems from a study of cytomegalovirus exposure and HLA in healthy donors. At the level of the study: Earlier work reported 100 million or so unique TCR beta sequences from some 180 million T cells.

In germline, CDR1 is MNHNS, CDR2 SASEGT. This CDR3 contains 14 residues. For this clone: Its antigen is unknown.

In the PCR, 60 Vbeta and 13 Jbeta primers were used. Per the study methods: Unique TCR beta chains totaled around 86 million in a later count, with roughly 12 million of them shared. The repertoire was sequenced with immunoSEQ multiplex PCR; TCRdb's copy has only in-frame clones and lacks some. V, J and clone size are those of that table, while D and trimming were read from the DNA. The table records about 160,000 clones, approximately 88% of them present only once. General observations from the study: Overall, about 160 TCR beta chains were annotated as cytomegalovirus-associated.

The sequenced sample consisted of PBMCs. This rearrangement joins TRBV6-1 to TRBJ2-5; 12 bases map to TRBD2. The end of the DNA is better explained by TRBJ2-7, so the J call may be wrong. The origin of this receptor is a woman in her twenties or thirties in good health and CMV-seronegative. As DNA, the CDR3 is TGTGCCACAGGACTAGCGGGATTATCCTACGAGCAGTACTTC. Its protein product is CATGLAGLSYEQYF.